This TCR beta chain was obtained from a study of T cell responses to AZD1222 COVID-19 vaccine. Study-wide results and limits: Across the whole spike, CD4 TCRs peaked at regions 160-218 and 743-854. Females made up more of the donors, who were largely white British, and clonal diversity may have come out too low. The number of AZD1222 recipients seropositive at baseline was only 5 to 7. Recipients of two AZD1222 doses showed rising Spike-specific TCR breadth and depth.

V was shortened by 7 bases and J by 6 bases, with 12 bases between the two germline ends. The CDR3 extends over 13 amino acids. Germline V gives CDR1 SGHVS, CDR2 FQNEAQ. Remarks on this clone: Its specificity is not known.

Produced via immunoSEQ multiplex PCR; TCRdb's table is partial and in-frame only. The sample records around 30,000 clones, over 85% being singletons. The sequence derives from an adult in good health. J is TRBJ2-2 and V is TRBV7-8, with D tentatively TRBD2 (5 bases). The sequences come from peripheral blood, collected on day 0 of AZD1222 vaccination. As DNA, the CDR3 is TGTGCCAGCACCCTTAGCGCCGCCGGGGAGCTGTTTTTT. Encoded protein: CASTLSAAGELFF.